A selection of T cell receptor beta chains follows, all from one sample in a study of blood T cell repertoires in COVID-19. Sequencing used immunoSEQ multiplex PCR; TCRdb keeps in-frame clones, though not all of them. The table has approximately 140,000 clones, 84% seen once. The sample consisted of PBMCs or T cells enriched from blood (not recorded which). The receptors stem from a woman aged 50 to 60 who had been exposed to COVID-19. The CDR3 runs from the conserved cysteine through the conserved F or W. The D gene is left open where the match is weak. Expanded clones are given a class, and other clones once, few, many or no size at all.

cdr3_nt | cdr3_aa | v_call | clone_size | j_call | d_call
TGTGCCAGCAGCGCCGGACTAGCGGGGAACACCGGGGAGCTGTTTTTT | CASSAGLAGNTGELFF | TRBV5-4 | - | TRBJ2-2 | TRBD2
TGTGCCAGCAGCCTACTCCGGGACACCGGGGAGCTGTTTTTT | CASSLLRDTGELFF | TRBV7-3 | - | TRBJ2-2 | -
TGCGCCAGCAGCCAAGATATTTCACGGGGGGGCGATGAGCAGTTCTTC | CASSQDISRGGDEQFF | TRBV4-3 | - | TRBJ2-1 | TRBD2
TGTGCCAGCAGCTTAGCGACTAGCGGGAGCAATGAGCAGTTCTTC | CASSLATSGSNEQFF | TRBV7-7 | - | TRBJ2-1 | TRBD2
TGCAGCGTTCGACAGGGGGCGGGCGGGGAGCTGTTTTTT | CSVRQGAGGELFF | TRBV29-1 | - | TRBJ2-2 | TRBD1
TGTGCCACCGCGGGACAGGGGCGCTACGAGCAGTACTTC | CATAGQGRYEQYF | TRBV19 | - | TRBJ2-7 | TRBD1
TGTGCCAGCAGCCAAGATTGGGGGGACCGGGAGCTGTTTTTT | CASSQDWGDRELFF | TRBV4-2 | - | TRBJ2-2 | -
TGTGCCAGCAGCGCGCCCAGTGGGAGGGGCCTCACAGATACGCAGTATTTT | CASSAPSGRGLTDTQYF | TRBV7-9 | - | TRBJ2-3 | TRBD2
TGTGCCACCAGCAGAGGGGACAGGGAGGGACTGTTTTTT | CATSRGDREGLFF | TRBV15 | - | TRBJ1-4 | TRBD1
TGTGCCAGCAGTTACGAGACTAGCGGCCCCTACGAGCAGTACTTC | CASSYETSGPYEQYF | TRBV6-6 | - | TRBJ2-7 | TRBD2
TGTGCCAGCAGTTTACTGCCAGGGTTTTCACCCCTCCACTTT | CASSLLPGFSPLHF | TRBV27 | - | TRBJ1-6 | -
TGTGCCAGCAGAGGGACTCAGCGCTACGAGCAGTACTTC | CASRGTQRYEQYF | TRBV2 | - | TRBJ2-7 | -
TGTGCCAGCAGTTACCACTCAGGGGGCGGTACCGGGGAGCTGTTTTTT | CASSYHSGGGTGELFF | TRBV6-2/TRBV6-3 | - | TRBJ2-2 | TRBD1
TGTGCCAGCAGGGGCGGGGTACATGGTAATCAGCCCCAGCATTTT | CASRGGVHGNQPQHF | TRBV2 | - | TRBJ1-5 | -
TGCGCCAGCAGCCAAGAAGGTCGGGGGGCGAAAGCTTTCTTT | CASSQEGRGAKAFF | TRBV4-1 | - | TRBJ1-1 | -
TGTGCCAGCTCACCGGGACAGAACCAAGAGACCCAGTACTTC | CASSPGQNQETQYF | TRBV18 | - | TRBJ2-5 | TRBD1
TGCGCCAGCAGCCGGGAGGGGGCGCGGGGGAACACTGAAGCTTTCTTT | CASSREGARGNTEAFF | TRBV5-1 | few | TRBJ1-1 | TRBD1
TGTGCCAGCAGCCTCGCAGTGGGAGGTAGCTCCTATAATTCACCCCTCCACTTT | CASSLAVGGSSYNSPLHF | TRBV7-2 | - | TRBJ1-6 | -
TGTGCCAGCCGTTTAGACAGATATAGCAATCAGCCCCAGCATTTT | CASRLDRYSNQPQHF | TRBV2 | - | TRBJ1-5 | -
TGTGCCAGCAACAACCCAGATACGCAGTATTTT | CASNNPDTQYF | TRBV2 | - | TRBJ2-3 | -
TGTGCCAGTAGTATAAACGGTTTCAATCAGCCCCAGCATTTT | CASSINGFNQPQHF | TRBV19 | - | TRBJ1-5 | -